This TCR beta chain originates from a study of shared clonotypes between healthy human individuals. This CDR3 is built from 14 residues. The trim removed 8 bases at V and 3 bases at J, leaving 7 bases unmatched. Germline V gives CDR1 PRHDT, CDR2 FYEKMQ (reference sequence). Generated by immunoSEQ multiplex PCR, the TCRdb table keeps only in-frame clones and is missing some. The sample carries approximately 530,000 clones, roughly 95% recorded once. The sample comprised naive CD4+ T cells sorted from blood. Stated subset: CD45RA+ positively selected. The chain joins TRBV13 to TRBJ2-7; 10 bases are a match to TRBD1. This TCR derives from a woman aged 25 to 39 in good health. CDR3 sequence: CASGLGQGYYEQYF. CDR3 nucleotide sequence: TGTGCCAGCGGACTGGGACAGGGGTACTACGAGCAGTACTTC.